This TCR beta chain is from a study of metastatic and nonmetastatic thyroid tumors (dated by TCRdb to the early 2020s). Concerning the study at large: The researchers compared repertoires between peripheral blood samples and tumor or nodule tissue samples from patients with malignant or benign thyroid disease.

No treatment had been received by any patient before thyroid surgery. The study retrospectively analysed patient clinical samples collected from the early 2010s to the late 2010s using T-cell receptor beta sequencing. Paper-wide results and their limitations: In both blood and tumor samples, malignant tumors were reported to have significantly higher TCR beta diversity than benign nodules.

Library prep was done by PCR. TCRdb lists the instrument as Illumina HiSeq 4000. High-throughput sequencing was used to profile the TCR beta-chain CDR3 region of each patient. In the original analysis: Drawing on CDR3 differences between clinicopathological groups, the researchers built a classifier meant to tell apart patients with distant-metastatic papillary thyroid cancer. The Shannon index was used to measure repertoire diversity, and the Morisita-Horn index was used to measure how similar tumor and blood repertoires were. In TCRdb, the public reads were trimmed at Q25 with fastp and aligned with MiXCR, with productive beta chains retained. The V and J calls here are based on TCRdb, not the publication. The sample data list some 27,000 clones, and 20% to 30% of these were observed just once. The biggest ten clones account for under 2.5% of the sample. In the germline V gene (reference sequence), CDR1 corresponds to LNHDA and CDR2 to SQIVND. Germline trimming amounts to 5 bases on V and 11 bases on J, with 12 as the count of junction bases outside the gene matches. Reading from cysteine to phenylalanine, the CDR3 counts 15 amino acids. This entry keeps only the CDR3 DNA: 45 bases, framed from base 1.

This clone was observed a few times. There is no known antigen for this receptor. Base qualities were left out, and no much larger clone turns up one base away. Sequenced: blood. This clonotype was sampled from a female donor with papillary thyroid cancer or a benign thyroid nodule (not recorded which). Some clones in this sample may be carry-over from other donors' samples. The V gene is TRBV19 and the J gene is TRBJ2-1; 10 bases in the junction line up with TRBD2. The CDR3 reads as follows: CASSPITGTSEQQFF. The DNA sequence follows: TGTGCCAGTAGTCCGATAACCGGGACTAGCGAGCAGCAGTTCTTC.